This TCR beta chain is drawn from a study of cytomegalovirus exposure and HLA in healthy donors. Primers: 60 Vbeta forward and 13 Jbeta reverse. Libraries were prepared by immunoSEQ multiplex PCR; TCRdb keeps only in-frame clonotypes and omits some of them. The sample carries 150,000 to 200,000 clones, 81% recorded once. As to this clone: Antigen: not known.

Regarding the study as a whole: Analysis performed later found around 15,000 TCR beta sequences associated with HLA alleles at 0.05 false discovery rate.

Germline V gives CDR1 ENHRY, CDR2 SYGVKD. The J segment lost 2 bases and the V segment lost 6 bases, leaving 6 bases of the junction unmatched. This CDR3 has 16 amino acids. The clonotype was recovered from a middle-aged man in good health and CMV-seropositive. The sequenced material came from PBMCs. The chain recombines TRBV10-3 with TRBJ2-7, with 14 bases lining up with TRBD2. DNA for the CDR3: TGTGCCATCAGCCTCGGGACTAGCGGGGGAGCCTACGAGCAGTACTTC. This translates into CAISLGTSGGAYEQYF.